This T cell receptor (beta chain) was obtained from a study of OX40 agonist ivuxolimab in advanced cancers. Looking at the study overall: Dose-escalation subjects each had hepatocellular carcinoma, melanoma, renal cell or head and neck cancer. The study's findings and limits: More expanded clones were seen, on average, in CD8+ T cells than in CD4+.

Blood samples were obtained at baseline, cycle 4 day 1, and cycle 7 day 1. A word on this clone: Antigen: not known.

Sequenced by immunoSEQ multiplex PCR; TCRdb stores in-frame clones only, minus some. The sample has some 13,000 clones, more than 85% seen once. Germline V gives CDR1 LNHDA, CDR2 SQIVND (reference sequence). There are 16 residues in the CDR3. After removal of 2 bases from V and 2 bases from J, the junction contained 5 bases not matched to a gene. Specimen: CD4+ or CD8+ T cells sorted from blood, collected in a trial of the OX40 agonist ivuxolimab. V gene TRBV19 combines with J gene TRBJ2-3, with 9 bases aligning to TRBD2. The receptor's source is an adult with an advanced solid tumor such as melanoma, head and neck, liver or kidney cancer. This CDR3 reads CASSILAGADTDTQYF. The CDR3 DNA reads as TGTGCCAGTAGTATATTAGCGGGAGCGGACACAGATACGCAGTATTTT. Based on the CDR3 plus reference TRBV19 and TRBJ2-3, the full variable domain is DGGITQSPKYLFRKEGQNVTLSCEQNLNHDAMYWYRQDPGQGLRLIYYSQIVNDFQKGDIAEGYSVSREKKESFPLTVTSAQKNPTAFYLCASSILAGADTDTQYFGPGTRLTVL.